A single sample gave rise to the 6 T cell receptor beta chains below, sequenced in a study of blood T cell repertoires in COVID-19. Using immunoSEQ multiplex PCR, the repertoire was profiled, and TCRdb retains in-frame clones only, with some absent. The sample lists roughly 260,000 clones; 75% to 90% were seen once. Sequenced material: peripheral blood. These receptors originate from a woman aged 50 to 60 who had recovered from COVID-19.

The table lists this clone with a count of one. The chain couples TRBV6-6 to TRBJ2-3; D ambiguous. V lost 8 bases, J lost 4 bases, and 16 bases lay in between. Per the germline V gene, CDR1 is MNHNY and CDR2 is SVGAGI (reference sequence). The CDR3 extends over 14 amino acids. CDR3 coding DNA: TGTGCCAGCCCCCCAACAGTTTATCCAGATACGCAGTATTTT. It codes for CASPPTVYPDTQYF.

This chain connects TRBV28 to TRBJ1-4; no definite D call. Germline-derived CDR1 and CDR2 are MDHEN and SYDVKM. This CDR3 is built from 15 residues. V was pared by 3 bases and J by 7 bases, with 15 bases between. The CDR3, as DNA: TGTGCCAGCAGTTTTAGGCGAGGGAGGAGTGAAAAACTGTTTTTT. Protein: CASSFRRGRSEKLFF.

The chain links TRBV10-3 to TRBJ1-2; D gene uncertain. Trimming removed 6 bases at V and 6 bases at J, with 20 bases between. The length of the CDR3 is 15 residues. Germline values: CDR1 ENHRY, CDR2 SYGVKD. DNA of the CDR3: TGTGCCATCAGCCCCACCTCACTTAGGGAGCATGGCTACACCTTC. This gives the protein CAISPTSLREHGYTF.

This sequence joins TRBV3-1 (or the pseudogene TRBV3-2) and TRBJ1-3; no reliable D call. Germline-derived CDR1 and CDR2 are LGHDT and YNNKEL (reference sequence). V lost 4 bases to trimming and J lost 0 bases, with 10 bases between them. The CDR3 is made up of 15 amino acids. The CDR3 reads CASSRSHNSGNTIYF. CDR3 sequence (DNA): TGTGCCAGCAGCCGAAGCCATAACTCTGGAAACACCATATATTTT.

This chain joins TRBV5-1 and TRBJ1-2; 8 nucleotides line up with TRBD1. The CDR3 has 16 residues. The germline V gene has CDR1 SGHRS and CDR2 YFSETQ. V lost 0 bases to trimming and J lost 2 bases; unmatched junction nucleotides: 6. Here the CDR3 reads CASSLVGQGANYGYTF. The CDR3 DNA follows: TGCGCCAGCAGCTTGGTTGGGCAGGGGGCCAACTATGGCTACACCTTC.

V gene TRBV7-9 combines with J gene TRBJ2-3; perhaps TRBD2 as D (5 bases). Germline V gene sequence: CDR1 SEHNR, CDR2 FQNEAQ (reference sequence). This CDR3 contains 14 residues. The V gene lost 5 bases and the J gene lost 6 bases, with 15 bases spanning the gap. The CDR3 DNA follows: TGTGCCAGCAGCCCCCCCTCCAGCGGCGATACGCAGTATTTT. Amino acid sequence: CASSPPSSGDTQYF. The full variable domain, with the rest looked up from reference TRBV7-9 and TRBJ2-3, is DTGVSQNPRHKITKRGQNVTFRCDPISEHNRLYWYRQTLGQGPEFLTYFQNEAQLEKSRLLSDRFSAERPKGSFSTLEIQRTEQGDSAMYLCASSPPSSGDTQYFGPGTRLTVL.